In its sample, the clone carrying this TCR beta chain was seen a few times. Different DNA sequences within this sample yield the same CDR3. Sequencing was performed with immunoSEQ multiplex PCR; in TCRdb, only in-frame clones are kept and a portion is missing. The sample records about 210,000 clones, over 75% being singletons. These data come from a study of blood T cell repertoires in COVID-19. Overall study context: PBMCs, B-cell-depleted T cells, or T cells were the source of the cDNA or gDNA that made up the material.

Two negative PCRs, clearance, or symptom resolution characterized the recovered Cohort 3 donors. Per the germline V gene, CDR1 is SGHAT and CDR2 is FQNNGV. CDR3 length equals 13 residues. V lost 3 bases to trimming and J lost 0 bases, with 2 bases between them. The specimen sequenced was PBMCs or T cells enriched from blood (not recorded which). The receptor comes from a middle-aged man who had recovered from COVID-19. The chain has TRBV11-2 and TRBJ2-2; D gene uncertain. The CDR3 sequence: CASSFTNTGELFF. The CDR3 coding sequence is TGTGCCAGCAGCTTCACGAACACCGGGGAGCTGTTTTTT.